The 23 T cell receptor beta chains given below trace back to one sample, sequenced in a study of blood T cell repertoires in COVID-19. Measured with immunoSEQ multiplex PCR; TCRdb has only the in-frame clones, and not every one. The table has about 80,000 clones, 82% seen once. Sequenced sample: peripheral blood. All receptors derive from a human donor in a cohort sampled during active COVID-19.

This clone was counted at least ten times. This rearrangement joins TRBV18 to TRBJ2-6; D remains ambiguous. V lost 4 bases to trimming and J lost 0 bases, with 10 bases between them. CDR1 KGHSH and CDR2 LQKENI come from the germline V gene. This CDR3 is 16 amino acids long. For the CDR3, the DNA is TGTGCCAGCTCACTACATCCCCTCTCTGGGGCCAACGTCCTGACTTTC. Amino acids: CASSLHPLSGANVLTF.

This sequence joins TRBV5-5 and TRBJ1-4; no definite D call. Germline loops: CDR1 SGHKS, CDR2 YYEKEE (reference sequence). This CDR3 comprises 16 residues. V lost 4 bases and J 0 bases, leaving 13 bases between the germline ends. The CDR3 DNA is TGTGCCAGCAGCCCTGCGTGGGCGTCAACTAATGAAAAACTGTTTTTT. Amino acids: CASSPAWASTNEKLFF.

This clone was seen once. This chain links TRBV10-3 with TRBJ1-2, with 9 bases fitting TRBD1. Germline-derived CDR1 and CDR2 are ENHRY and SYGVKD. Trimming took 8 bases from V and 9 from J; bases not matched to a gene: 16. The CDR3 is 15 amino acids. DNA of the CDR3: TGTGCCATCGGAGGGGGGGACAGGGCGTCTGCAAGCTACACCTTC. This sequence encodes CAIGGGDRASASYTF.

J is TRBJ1-5 and V is TRBV28; a possible D gene is TRBD1 (6 bases). V lost 6 bases, J lost 1 base, and 10 bases lay in between. The CDR3 is made up of 14 amino acids. The V gene's germline CDR1 is MDHEN and CDR2 SYDVKM. The CDR3 region is CASRVDSSNQPQHF. Written as DNA, the CDR3 is TGTGCCAGCAGGGTGGACAGCAGCAATCAGCCCCAGCATTTT.

The gene calls are TRBV7-9 and TRBJ1-1; D possibly corresponds to TRBD1 (6 bases). Germline CDR1 SEHNR, CDR2 FQNEAQ (reference sequence). V was shortened by 1 base and J by 4 bases, with 10 bases between the two germline ends. The CDR3 contains 14 residues. DNA of the CDR3: TGTGCCAGCAGCTTAGGGACAGCTAGCACTGAAGCTTTCTTT. It specifies CASSLGTASTEAFF.

The chain uses TRBV2 and TRBJ1-1; TRBD1 agrees at 9 bases. With 8 bases clipped from V and 0 bases from J, the junction kept 7 bases outside the gene matches. Per the germline V gene, CDR1 is SNHLY and CDR2 is FYNNEI. The CDR3 has 15 amino acids. CDR3 nucleotide sequence: TGTGCCAGCTCGCGACAGGGGGAGATGAACACTGAAGCTTTCTTT. Translation: CASSRQGEMNTEAFF.

The rearrangement uses TRBV10-2 and TRBJ2-5; 7 bases agree with TRBD1. This CDR3 region has 12 residues. The ends lost 9 bases at V and 3 bases at J; junction bases unmatched: 4. Germline loops: CDR1 WSHSY, CDR2 SAAADI. Here the CDR3 reads CARATGEETQYF. In nucleotides, the CDR3 is TGCGCCAGGGCAACAGGGGAAGAGACCCAGTACTTC.

This clone occurred once. The J gene is TRBJ2-7, the V gene TRBV27; tentative D call: TRBD1 (5 bases). The CDR3 runs to 14 residues. V was clipped by 2 bases and J by 0 bases, with 8 bases between them. Germline CDR1 MNHEY, CDR2 SMNVEV (reference sequence). This CDR3 reads CASSLPDSSYEQYF. DNA of the CDR3: TGTGCCAGCAGTTTACCCGACAGCTCCTACGAGCAGTACTTC.

V and J are TRBV4-2 and TRBJ2-4; TRBD2 matches at 16 bases. CDR1 is LGHNA and CDR2 is YNFKEQ in the germline V gene. V was pared by 0 bases and J by 4 bases, with 0 bases of the junction left unmatched. The CDR3 runs 17 residues. CDR3 protein: CASSQEGLAGGKNIQYF. CDR3 coding DNA: TGTGCCAGCAGCCAAGAGGGACTAGCGGGGGGGAAAAACATTCAGTACTTC.

The rearrangement uses TRBV12-3 or TRBV12-4 and TRBJ1-6, with TRBD1 identical over 7 bases. J lost 9 bases, V lost 5 bases, and 4 bases had no gene match. The CDR3 runs 13 residues. Written as DNA, the CDR3 is TGTGCCAGCAGTAACAGGGGAGCTTCACCCCTCCACTTT. It specifies CASSNRGASPLHF.

This rearrangement joins TRBV7-9 to TRBJ2-5; unclear D gene. V was cut by 5 bases and J by 5 bases, with 6 bases left in between. The CDR3 totals 11 residues. In germline, CDR1 is SEHNR, CDR2 FQNEAQ (reference sequence). In DNA, the CDR3 is TGTGCCAGCAGCCCGAGGGAGACCCAGTACTTC. It codes for CASSPRETQYF.

This chain connects TRBV12-3 or TRBV12-4 to TRBJ1-2; the match to TRBD1 covers 7 bases. There are 13 residues in the CDR3. The J segment lost 5 bases and the V segment lost 3 bases, leaving 3 bases of the junction unmatched. The CDR3 DNA reads as TGTGCCAGCAGTTTTACAGGGGTTTATGGCTACACCTTC. Amino acids: CASSFTGVYGYTF.

This clone showed up just a few times. The chain has TRBV27 and TRBJ1-5; 8 bases are a match to TRBD1. CDR1 MNHEY and CDR2 SMNVEV come from the germline V gene (reference sequence). The CDR3 sequence is 14 residues long. V was clipped by 6 bases and J by 6 bases; unmatched bases: 7. CDR3 sequence: CASSLTGAAQPQHF. In nucleotides, the CDR3 is TGTGCCAGCAGCCTGACAGGGGCGGCTCAGCCCCAGCATTTT.

The genes are TRBV6-5 and TRBJ1-6; 8 bases agree with TRBD1. V lost 10 bases to trimming and J lost 9 bases; unmatched junction nucleotides: 8. The CDR3 covers 13 residues. The germline V gene has CDR1 MNHEY and CDR2 SVGAGI. CDR3 sequence: CAIGRGLGSPLHF. The CDR3 nucleotides read TGTGCCATAGGCAGGGGGCTAGGTTCACCCCTCCACTTT.

V gene TRBV11-3 combines with J gene TRBJ2-4; 8 bases are shared with TRBD2. With 6 bases clipped from V and 6 bases from J, the junction kept 7 bases outside the gene matches. CDR3 length: 14 amino acids. Germline V CDR1 and CDR2: SGHNT, YENEEA. Written as DNA, the CDR3 is TGTGCCAGCAGTCCGGGGGGGGACCTAAACATTCAGTACTTC. Its translation: CASSPGGDLNIQYF. Together with reference TRBV11-3 and TRBJ2-4, the CDR3 gives the full variable domain: EAGVVQSPRYKIIEKKQPVAFWCNPISGHNTLYWYLQNLGQGPELLIRYENEEAVDDSQLPKDRFSAERLKGVDSTLKIQPAELGDSAVYLCASSPGGDLNIQYFGAGTRLSVL.

The chain is built from TRBV3-1 (or the pseudogene TRBV3-2) and TRBJ1-1; D not resolved. The germline V gene encodes CDR1 LGHDT and CDR2 YNNKEL (reference sequence). V was clipped by 3 bases and J by 0 bases, with 14 bases between them. The CDR3 is 16 amino acids. For the CDR3, the DNA is TGTGCCAGCAGCCATAGGCCGGCGGGGTTGAACACTGAAGCTTTCTTT. This codes for CASSHRPAGLNTEAFF.

The gene calls are TRBV19 and TRBJ2-3; TRBD2 matches at 15 bases. The length of the CDR3 is 17 residues. The V gene's germline CDR1 is LNHDA and CDR2 SQIVND (reference sequence). The ends lost 7 bases at V and 4 bases at J; junction bases unmatched: 9. CDR3 nucleotides: TGTGCCAGTACCCGCTGGACTAGCGGGGGGGAATCAGATACGCAGTATTTT. This sequence encodes CASTRWTSGGESDTQYF.

This clone has just one count. The J gene is TRBJ2-3, the V gene TRBV3-1 (or the pseudogene TRBV3-2), with a weak D call TRBD1 (6 bases). Trimming took off 8 bases at V and 0 bases at J, with 9 bases between the two ends. The CDR3 totals 13 residues. From germline, CDR1 is LGHDT and CDR2 YNNKEL (reference sequence). Here the CDR3 DNA reads TGTGCCAGCGACAGGACTAGCACAGATACGCAGTATTTT. The encoded protein is CASDRTSTDTQYF.

The genes are TRBV6-5 and TRBJ1-1, with D hard to call. The germline V and J ends were trimmed by 5 bases and 6 bases, with 13 bases remaining between them. The CDR3 contains 13 residues. The germline V gene encodes CDR1 MNHEY and CDR2 SVGAGI. The CDR3 DNA sequence: TGTGCCAGCAGTCCGTTGAAGCAGGCTGAAGCTTTCTTT. Its translation is CASSPLKQAEAFF.

The chain links TRBV23-1 to TRBJ1-2; 7 nucleotides align to TRBD1. TRBV23-1 is given ORF status, its function remaining uncertain. V dropped 4 bases and J dropped 5; count of bases not matched to a gene: 16. The CDR3 runs 17 residues. The CDR3 sequence is CASSPHIEGALWYGYTF. The CDR3 DNA is TGCGCCAGCAGTCCCCATATTGAGGGGGCATTATGGTATGGCTACACCTTC.

CDR3 sequence reads: CASSLLGGGGVETQYF. The DNA for the CDR3 is TGTGCCAGCAGCCTATTGGGGGGCGGGGGTGTAGAGACCCAGTACTTC. The genes are TRBV5-4 and TRBJ2-5, with D maybe TRBD2 (7 bases). V was clipped by 4 bases and J by 4 bases, with 20 bases between them. CDR3 size: 16 residues. The germline CDR1 and CDR2 sequences are SGHNT and YYREEE (reference sequence).

This chain uses TRBV5-7 with TRBJ1-5; tentatively, D is TRBD1 (5 bases). TRBV5-7 is known as an ORF, though its function is uncertain. V lost 3 bases to trimming and J lost 2 bases, with 15 bases between them. The CDR3 extends over 16 amino acids. In nucleotides, the CDR3 is TGTGCCAGCAGCTATACCAGGGACTCGGGCAATCAGCCCCAGCATTTT. Residues: CASSYTRDSGNQPQHF.

The chain is built from TRBV27 and TRBJ2-1; TRBD1 matches 7 bases. Trimming cost V 4 bases and J 0 bases; bases outside gene matches: 3. The CDR3 runs to 15 residues. Germline V gene sequence: CDR1 MNHEY, CDR2 SMNVEV (reference sequence). DNA of the CDR3: TGTGCCAGCAGTTCGACAGGGAGCTCCTACAATGAGCAGTTCTTC. It translates to CASSSTGSSYNEQFF.